A single sample is the source of the 30 T cell receptor beta chains below, sequenced in a study of T cell therapy after organ transplantation. Their target antigens are unknown. Profiled with immunoSEQ multiplex PCR; TCRdb holds only in-frame clones, not every one. The sample includes approximately 2,300 clones, 60% to 85% of them seen just once. Here the sequenced sample was CD8+ T cells from blood, taken before autologous CMV-specific T cell therapy. These receptors were taken from a human patient who had received a solid organ transplant and had CMV disease.

The CDR3 region is CASSEAEGAGYEQYV. The DNA of the CDR3 is TGTGCCAGCAGTGAAGCTGAGGGGGCCGGCTACGAGCAGTACGTC. The rearrangement links TRBV6-1 to TRBJ2-7, with 7 bases aligning to TRBD1. The CDR3 is made up of 15 amino acids. Germline V gene sequence: CDR1 MNHNS, CDR2 SASEGT. Trimming cost V 0 bases and J 3 bases; bases outside gene matches: 5.

The chain uses TRBV7-2 and TRBJ2-7, with TRBD1 matching 7 bases. The germline V gene has CDR1 SGHTA and CDR2 FQGNSA. The J segment lost 0 bases and the V segment lost 4 bases, leaving 9 bases of the junction unmatched. The CDR3 runs to 16 residues. CDR3 coding DNA: TGTGCCAGCAGCTCCATACCGACAGGGTCCTCCTACGAGCAGTACTTC. Its translation: CASSSIPTGSSYEQYF.

The chain combines TRBV29-1 with TRBJ2-1; 7 bases align to TRBD2. CDR1 and CDR2 from the germline V gene are SQVTM and ANQGSEA. V was clipped by 6 bases and J by 8 bases; unmatched bases: 19. The CDR3 loop spans 16 amino acids. CDR3: CSVADYGGGSKDEQFF. The CDR3 nucleotides read TGCAGCGTAGCAGACTACGGTGGCGGGAGTAAGGATGAGCAGTTCTTC.

The chain recombines TRBV27 with TRBJ2-1; D uncertain. The CDR3 runs to 13 residues. Looked up from germline, CDR1 is MNHEY and CDR2 is SMNVEV (reference sequence). The ends were cut back, 0 bases at V and 6 bases at J, with 6 bases in the middle. The DNA of the CDR3 is TGTGCCAGCAGTTTATCGAGGTTCAATGAGCAGTTCTTC. Amino acid sequence: CASSLSRFNEQFF.

This chain connects TRBV6-5 to TRBJ2-2; D not certain. The germline V gene has CDR1 MNHEY and CDR2 SVGAGI. The CDR3 loop spans 14 amino acids. Trimming stripped 5 bases from V and 5 bases from J, with 12 bases between. The CDR3 is CASSLAVRTGELFF. The CDR3 bases are TGTGCCAGCAGTCTCGCCGTCAGGACCGGGGAGCTGTTTTTT.

The CDR3 sequence is CASSQGAGESNEQFF. The CDR3 region has the DNA TGTGCCAGCAGCCAAGGAGCGGGAGAAAGCAATGAGCAGTTCTTC. The V call is TRBV4-2, the J call TRBJ2-1, with 8 positions matching TRBD2. This CDR3 contains 15 residues. Germline V gives CDR1 LGHNA, CDR2 YNFKEQ. J gave up 6 bases and V 1 base, and 5 bases lay outside the gene matches.

This clone was counted a few times. The V call is TRBV7-9, the J call TRBJ2-7; tentatively, D is TRBD2 (6 bases). The length of the CDR3 is 18 residues. Germline loops: CDR1 SEHNR, CDR2 FQNEAQ (reference sequence). Trimming pared 4 bases from V and 6 bases from J, leaving 28 bases between. The CDR3 region is CASSSTRGGPFKPREQYF. CDR3 sequence (DNA): TGTGCCAGCAGCTCCACCCGGGGAGGCCCTTTTAAGCCACGCGAGCAGTACTTC.

The chain uses TRBV4-3 and TRBJ2-2; tentative D call: TRBD1 (5 bases). V lost 0 bases to trimming and J lost 2 bases, with 13 bases between them. The CDR3 runs to 17 residues. The germline gives CDR1 LGHNA, CDR2 YSLEER. The CDR3 region is CASSQDGDSYNTGELFF. CDR3 in DNA: TGCGCCAGCAGCCAAGATGGCGACAGTTACAACACCGGGGAGCTGTTTTTT.

In this sample, this clone turned up once. This CDR3 reads CSVEDTWASGPYEQYV. The DNA of the CDR3 is TGCAGCGTTGAAGATACGTGGGCTAGCGGGCCCTACGAGCAGTACGTC. V gene TRBV29-1 combines with J gene TRBJ2-7; 8 bases are a match to TRBD2. The CDR3 sequence is 16 residues long. Germline values: CDR1 SQVTM, CDR2 ANQGSEA. With 0 bases clipped from V and 2 bases from J, the junction kept 9 bases outside the gene matches.

This clone came up once. This chain connects TRBV7-9 to TRBJ2-2, with D tentatively TRBD2 (5 bases). V shed 5 bases and J shed 4 bases, with 8 bases lying between them. The V gene's germline CDR1 is SEHNR and CDR2 FQNEAQ (reference sequence). This CDR3 contains 13 residues. The CDR3 sequence is CASSPEGTGELFF. As DNA, the CDR3 is TGTGCCAGCAGCCCCGAGGGCACCGGGGAGCTGTTTTTT.

The chain employs TRBV10-3 and TRBJ2-5; TRBD2 agrees at 8 bases. The V and J ends lost 2 bases and 4 bases, in that order; junction bases with no gene match: 9. Germline V gives CDR1 ENHRY, CDR2 SYGVKD. The CDR3 runs to 16 residues. CDR3 region: CAISEPDGRGGETQYF. In nucleotides, the CDR3 is TGTGCCATCAGTGAGCCCGATGGACGGGGGGGAGAGACCCAGTACTTC.

In this sample, this clone turned up a few times. This chain uses TRBV11-1 with TRBJ2-7; D is ambiguous. Looked up from germline, CDR1 is SGHAT and CDR2 is FQDESV (reference sequence). The CDR3 totals 17 residues. With 5 bases removed from V and 2 bases from J, the gap between germline ends came to 22 bases. In DNA form, the CDR3 reads TGTGCCAGCAGCCCCAAAGAAGGACGGCTGTTTACCTACGAGCAGTACTTC. Its protein is CASSPKEGRLFTYEQYF.

This clone appeared once. This chain's CDR3 is CASSRDTSGANVLTF. Here the CDR3 DNA reads TGTGCCAGCAGTCGGGACACCTCTGGGGCCAACGTCCTGACTTTC. The chain is built from TRBV6-4 and TRBJ2-6; maybe TRBD1 (6 bases). Germline CDR1 and CDR2: MRHNA and SNTAGT. The CDR3 sequence is 15 residues long. Trimming left V 5 bases short and J 0 bases short, with 8 bases between.

V usage is TRBV7-8 and J usage is TRBJ1-2, with TRBD1 as a possible D gene (6 bases). Germline-derived CDR1 and CDR2 are SGHVS and FQNEAQ. The germline V and J ends were trimmed by 5 bases and 2 bases, with 18 bases remaining between them. This CDR3 has 16 amino acids. CDR3 region: CASSPLGGEENYGYTF. CDR3 sequence (DNA): TGTGCCAGCAGCCCACTAGGGGGGGAGGAGAACTATGGCTACACCTTC.

The chain links TRBV4-1 to TRBJ2-2; TRBD2 aligns across 9 bases. The junction had 6 bases not matched to a gene; V was cut back by 0 bases and J by 7 bases. CDR3 length: 16 amino acids. Looked up from germline, CDR1 is MGHRA and CDR2 is YSYEKL. CDR3 bases: TGCGCCAGCAGCCAAGACGGAAGCGGGAGGTACGGGGAGCTGTTTTTT. Encoded protein: CASSQDGSGRYGELFF.

This clone has just a few counts. The chain couples TRBV2 to TRBJ1-4; unclear D gene. Germline CDR1 SNHLY, CDR2 FYNNEI. V dropped 2 bases and J dropped 4 bases, with 17 bases sitting between them. The CDR3 extends over 17 amino acids. This CDR3 is CASSEWEWRSVNEKLFF. CDR3 sequence (DNA): TGTGCCAGCAGTGAATGGGAGTGGAGGAGCGTTAATGAAAAACTGTTTTTT.

The CDR3 region has the DNA TGTGCCAGCAGTTCCACGGGGGGGGCGGGAAACACCATATATTTT. Translated, it gives CASSSTGGAGNTIYF. J is TRBJ1-3 and V is TRBV28, with D maybe TRBD1 (6 bases). V was trimmed by 4 bases and J by 4 bases, leaving 14 bases between them. This CDR3 contains 15 residues. Germline CDR1 and CDR2: MDHEN and SYDVKM.

V usage is TRBV13 and J usage is TRBJ1-1; TRBD1 matches at 7 bases. Germline CDR1 reads PRHDT; CDR2 reads FYEKMQ (reference sequence). J was trimmed by 4 bases and V by 0 bases; bases with no gene match: 2. The length of the CDR3 is 14 residues. CDR3 DNA: TGTGCCAGCAGCTTAGGGCAGGGGGGCACTGAAGCTTTCTTT. Encoded protein: CASSLGQGGTEAFF.

This clone was observed a single time. The J gene is TRBJ2-7, the V gene TRBV29-1; the D gene could be TRBD1 or TRBD2 (5 bases each). Looked up from germline, CDR1 is SQVTM and CDR2 is ANQGSEA. V lost 4 bases, J lost 6 bases, and 16 bases lay in between. This CDR3 comprises 13 residues. The CDR3 DNA follows: TGCAGCGTTGGGGACCCCCTATTCGGCGAGCAGTACGTC. Amino acids: CSVGDPLFGEQYV.

This chain connects TRBV23-1 to TRBJ2-2; no definite D call. TRBV23-1 is an ORF, with its function uncertain. V lost 0 bases to trimming and J lost 10 bases, with 9 bases between them. The CDR3 spans 13 residues. Written as DNA, the CDR3 is TGCGCCAGCAGTCAATCATCAGGAGAGGAGCTGTTTTTT. Amino acids: CASSQSSGEELFF.

The chain employs TRBV6-1 and TRBJ2-2; TRBD1 is a possible D gene (6 bases). The length of the CDR3 is 14 residues. V was pared by 5 bases and J by 4 bases, with 11 bases between. Germline CDR1 reads MNHNS; CDR2 reads SASEGT. The CDR3: CASSLQTGTGELFF. CDR3 sequence (DNA): TGTGCCAGCAGTCTTCAGACAGGCACCGGGGAGCTGTTTTTT.

This clone has just one count. The V gene is TRBV7-3, the J gene TRBJ2-2, with D maybe TRBD2 (6 bases). V was trimmed by 4 bases and J by 7 bases, leaving 10 bases between them. Germline CDR1 reads SGHTA; CDR2 reads FQGTGA. This CDR3 has 13 residues. CDR3 nucleotide sequence: TGTGCCAGCAGCTCAGGAGGGATCGGGGAGCTGTTTTTT. Translating gives CASSSGGIGELFF.

This chain connects TRBV19 to TRBJ2-3, with D maybe TRBD1 (6 bases). CDR1 and CDR2 from the germline V gene are LNHDA and SQIVND (reference sequence). V lost 6 bases, J lost 4 bases, and 8 bases lay in between. CDR3 length: 12 residues. The CDR3 region is CASRQGSDTQYF. The CDR3 DNA follows: TGTGCCAGTAGACAGGGTTCAGATACGCAGTATTTT.

Only a few counts were recorded for this clone. The V and J genes are TRBV10-3 and TRBJ2-2; TRBD1 agrees at 8 bases. This CDR3 comprises 18 residues. Germline values: CDR1 ENHRY, CDR2 SYGVKD. Trimming took 3 bases from V and 0 from J; bases not matched to a gene: 9. The CDR3 reads CAISDPPGTGANTGELFF. The CDR3, as DNA: TGTGCCATCAGTGACCCCCCCGGGACAGGAGCGAACACCGGGGAGCTGTTTTTT.

The V gene is TRBV7-9, the J gene TRBJ2-1; D not certain. CDR1 SEHNR and CDR2 FQNEAQ come from the germline V gene (reference sequence). This CDR3 is 13 amino acids long. The V and J ends lost 2 bases and 9 bases respectively, with 11 bases between them. The CDR3 spells CASSLRLDGEQFF. CDR3 bases: TGTGCCAGCAGCTTAAGACTGGATGGTGAGCAGTTCTTC. Complete variable domain (other parts from reference TRBV7-9 and TRBJ2-1): DTGVSQNPRHKITKRGQNVTFRCDPISEHNRLYWYRQTLGQGPEFLTYFQNEAQLEKSRLLSDRFSAERPKGSFSTLEIQRTEQGDSAMYLCASSLRLDGEQFFGPGTRLTVL.

This clone was counted between two and nine times. The chain is built from TRBV7-9 and TRBJ2-7; possible D gene TRBD2, 5 bases. Germline values: CDR1 SEHNR, CDR2 FQNEAQ (reference sequence). The CDR3 has 11 residues. Trimming cost V 6 bases and J 6 bases, with 9 bases left between them. This CDR3 is CASSTGSEQYF. The CDR3 region has the DNA TGTGCCAGCAGTACGGGAAGCGAGCAGTACTTC.

V usage is TRBV9 and J usage is TRBJ2-3, with a weak D call TRBD1 (5 bases). The CDR3 contains 16 residues. The V and J ends lost 4 bases and 2 bases respectively, with 17 bases between them. Germline lookup yields CDR1 SGDLS and CDR2 YYNGEE. DNA for the CDR3: TGTGCCAGCAGCCCAAGCAGGGCAGGGTTCACAGATACGCAGTATTTT. It is translated as CASSPSRAGFTDTQYF.

The chain recombines TRBV7-9 with TRBJ2-2; D unclear. V gave up 2 bases and J gave up 1 base, with 5 bases separating them. The CDR3 sequence is 14 residues long. The germline CDR1 and CDR2 sequences are SEHNR and FQNEAQ (reference sequence). CDR3 sequence (DNA): TGTGCCAGCAGCTTATCGAGGAACACCGGGGAGCTGTTTTTT. Translated: CASSLSRNTGELFF.

This sequence joins TRBV27 and TRBJ2-5; a weak D match, TRBD2 (7 bases). V was clipped by 3 bases and J by 5 bases, with 13 bases between them. Per the germline V gene, CDR1 is MNHEY and CDR2 is SMNVEV (reference sequence). There are 14 residues in the CDR3. The CDR3 DNA reads TGTGCCAGCAGTTTGGGAGGGGGTCGGGAGACCCAGTACTTC. Protein product: CASSLGGGRETQYF.

This chain links TRBV6-1 with TRBJ2-5, with 9 positions matching TRBD2. CDR3 length: 18 residues. With 1 base clipped from V and 2 bases from J, the junction kept 11 bases outside the gene matches. Germline loops: CDR1 MNHNS, CDR2 SASEGT. The CDR3 is CASSEVGFSGSIQETQYF. The CDR3 nucleotides read TGTGCCAGCAGTGAAGTTGGCTTTAGCGGGAGCATTCAAGAGACCCAGTACTTC.